Detailed here is one T cell receptor (beta chain). Losses at the gene ends were 5 bases for V and 4 bases for J; bases not matched to a gene: 4. This CDR3 contains 13 residues. Germline assignment: CDR1 SGHNT and CDR2 YYREEE (reference sequence). These data originate in a study of shared clonotypes between healthy human individuals. Sequenced by immunoSEQ multiplex PCR; TCRdb stores in-frame clones only, minus some. Of fewer than 400,000 clones detected, about 74% appear once; the ten largest clones hold 10% to 13%. The chain employs TRBV5-4 and TRBJ2-3, with 7 bases matching TRBD1. Sequenced sample: memory CD4+ T cells sorted from blood. Subset noted: CD45RA-negative fraction. This clonotype was sampled from a young man in good health. CDR3 amino acids: CASSFGQADTQYF. CDR3 coding DNA: TGTGCCAGCAGTTTCGGACAGGCAGATACGCAGTATTTT.